The 14 T cell receptor beta chains reported below all come from one sample, sequenced in a study of cytomegalovirus exposure and HLA in healthy donors. Some clones are missing from TCRdb's copy, which holds only in-frame ones; the method was immunoSEQ multiplex PCR. The table has around 400,000 clones, more than 80% seen once. The sample was PBMCs. The receptors here all came from a woman between 18 and 30 years old in good health and CMV-seronegative.

The V gene is TRBV18, the J gene TRBJ1-5; TRBD1 might be the D (6 bases). The ends were cut back, 4 bases at V and 1 base at J, with 14 bases in the middle. The CDR3 totals 16 residues. Germline V lookup: CDR1 KGHSH, CDR2 LQKENI. CDR3 sequence (DNA): TGTGCCAGCTCACAGCTAACAGGGCTCAGCAATCAGCCCCAGCATTTT. Its protein is CASSQLTGLSNQPQHF. The complete variable domain, with remaining parts taken from reference TRBV18 and TRBJ1-5, reads NAGVMQNPRHLVRRRGQEARLRCSPMKGHSHVYWYRQLPEEGLKFMVYLQKENIIDESGMPKERFSAEFPKEGPSILRIQQVVRGDSAAYFCASSQLTGLSNQPQHFGDGTRLSIL.

The V call is TRBV9, the J call TRBJ2-1, with D tentatively TRBD2 (5 bases). CDR3 length: 16 amino acids. The germline V gene has CDR1 SGDLS and CDR2 YYNGEE. Trimming took 3 bases from V and 2 from J, leaving 15 bases between them. DNA for the CDR3: TGTGCCAGCAGCGGCGGACTGGCAATAGCCTACAATGAGCAGTTCTTC. This translates into CASSGGLAIAYNEQFF.

V gene TRBV2 combines with J gene TRBJ2-1, with 13 bases fitting TRBD2. After removal of 10 bases from V and 6 bases from J, the junction contained 18 bases not matched to a gene. There are 18 residues in the CDR3. The V gene's germline CDR1 is SNHLY and CDR2 FYNNEI. The CDR3 is CATSPGLAGRSFPNEQFF. In nucleotides, the CDR3 is TGTGCCACCTCCCCGGGACTAGCGGGACGCTCCTTTCCCAATGAGCAGTTCTTC. The whole variable domain, filled in from reference TRBV2 and TRBJ2-1, reads EPEVTQTPSHQVTQMGQEVILRCVPISNHLYFYWYRQILGQKVEFLVSFYNNEISEKSEIFDDQFSVERPDGSNFTLKIRSTKLEDSAMYFCATSPGLAGRSFPNEQFFGPGTRLTVL.

This chain joins TRBV9 and TRBJ2-7; 9 bases are a match to TRBD2. Germline CDR1 reads SGDLS; CDR2 reads YYNGEE. The CDR3 contains 15 residues. The V segment lost 0 bases and the J segment 2 bases; nucleotides outside the gene matches: 3. CDR3 residues: CASSVDAGGTYEQYF. The CDR3 DNA follows: TGTGCCAGCAGCGTAGACGCGGGAGGGACCTACGAGCAGTACTTC.

V usage is TRBV18 and J usage is TRBJ1-1; no clear D gene. Germline values: CDR1 KGHSH, CDR2 LQKENI. Trimming pared 0 bases from V and 4 bases from J, leaving 9 bases between. The CDR3 runs to 14 residues. As DNA, the CDR3 is TGTGCCAGCTCACCACCTAGTCTTGGCACTGAAGCTTTCTTT. This codes for CASSPPSLGTEAFF.

The chain carries TRBV19 and TRBJ2-2, with 8 bases matching TRBD1. CDR3 size: 15 residues. Germline loops: CDR1 LNHDA, CDR2 SQIVND (reference sequence). V dropped 5 bases and J dropped 5; count of bases not matched to a gene: 7. This chain's CDR3 is CASSDRDRRTGELFF. The CDR3 DNA sequence: TGTGCCAGTAGTGACCGGGACAGGAGAACCGGGGAGCTGTTTTTT. Combining the CDR3 with reference TRBV19 and TRBJ2-2 gives the whole variable domain DGGITQSPKYLFRKEGQNVTLSCEQNLNHDAMYWYRQDPGQGLRLIYYSQIVNDFQKGDIAEGYSVSREKKESFPLTVTSAQKNPTAFYLCASSDRDRRTGELFFGEGSRLTVL.

This clone was counted once. The chain is built from TRBV25-1 and TRBJ2-2, with D unresolved. Between the trimmed V and J ends, which lost 5 bases and 2 bases, there was a span of 9 bases. Germline V lookup: CDR1 MGHDK, CDR2 SYGVNS. CDR3 length: 14 residues. CDR3 DNA sequence: TGTGCCAGCAGTATGCCAGATAACACCGGGGAGCTGTTTTTT. It translates to CASSMPDNTGELFF.

The chain carries TRBV5-6 and TRBJ2-1, with 10 bases fitting TRBD2. The CDR3 consists of 16 residues. V shed 4 bases, J shed 2 bases, and the junction held 6 bases outside the gene matches. CDR1 is SGHDT and CDR2 is YYEEEE in the germline V gene. The CDR3 spells CASSPRTSGAYNEQFF. The DNA for the CDR3 is TGTGCCAGCAGCCCCCGGACTAGCGGTGCCTACAATGAGCAGTTCTTC.

The chain carries TRBV6-1 and TRBJ2-3; 12 bases match TRBD2. V shed 2 bases, J shed 2 bases, and the junction held 11 bases outside the gene matches. Per the germline V gene, CDR1 is MNHNS and CDR2 is SASEGT. This CDR3 contains 19 residues. The CDR3 sequence: CASSESIGTSGWFTDTQYF. For the CDR3, the DNA is TGTGCCAGCAGTGAATCAATTGGGACTAGCGGGTGGTTCACAGATACGCAGTATTTT.

The chain recombines TRBV6-5 with TRBJ2-7; D unclear. Looked up from germline, CDR1 is MNHEY and CDR2 is SVGAGI. The CDR3 runs to 14 residues. The V and J ends lost 9 bases and 6 bases respectively, with 21 bases between them. For the CDR3, the DNA is TGTGCCAGTAGCTACCGCCGGGTGGGTGGCGAGCAGTACTTC. Translating it yields CASSYRRVGGEQYF.

CDR3 residues: CASSVVGTVGAGELFF. The CDR3, as DNA: TGTGCCAGCAGCGTAGTCGGGACAGTCGGGGCCGGGGAGCTGTTTTTT. This chain connects TRBV9 to TRBJ2-2; TRBD1 matches 7 bases. Germline CDR1 reads SGDLS; CDR2 reads YYNGEE. The trim removed 0 bases at V and 6 bases at J, leaving 8 bases unmatched. This CDR3 is 16 amino acids long.

The J gene is TRBJ2-7, the V gene TRBV10-3, with a tentative D call TRBD1 (6 bases). The germline V gene encodes CDR1 ENHRY and CDR2 SYGVKD. The CDR3 length is 13 residues. V was clipped by 3 bases and J by 3 bases, with 9 bases between them. The DNA of the CDR3 is TGTGCCATCAGTGAAAAGGGGGTCTACGAGCAGTACTTC. As protein: CAISEKGVYEQYF.

The V and J genes are TRBV1 and TRBJ2-7; the table's D call of TRBD2 was not tested on the DNA. TRBV1 is given as a pseudogene. The CDR3 is 14 residues long. CDR3 DNA: TGCACCAGCAGCCAGCTAGCGGGGGTTCACTCGCAGTACTTC. It translates to CTSSQLAGVHSQYF.

This clone occurred once. The gene calls are TRBV15 and TRBJ2-1; a possible D gene is TRBD2 (6 bases). Germline V CDR1 and CDR2: LNHNV, YYDKDF (reference sequence). V dropped 0 bases and J dropped 3 bases, with 18 bases sitting between them. The CDR3 length is 18 residues. The CDR3 DNA sequence: TGTGCCACCAGCAGAGAAAGAATAGGGAGGTGGTACTACAATGAGCAGTTCTTC. Its translation: CATSRERIGRWYYNEQFF.